The 8 T cell receptor beta chains below were found in one sample sequenced in a study of CD8 T cells in Susac syndrome. Reverse transcription of roughly 0.5 to 1 ug RNA used random hexamers. Using its own MiXCR run on the immunoSEQ multiplex PCR reads, TCRdb lists one record per CDR3 protein. In the table there are about 250,000 distinct CDR3 sequences, 80% to 95% of which are singletons. Source material: CD4+ T cells from PBMCs. The receptor source for this set is a human donor with multiple sclerosis.

V is TRBV15 and J is TRBJ1-4; D is possibly TRBD1 (5 bases). This CDR3 has 14 residues. The V end was cut by 3 bases, the J end by 0 bases, with 5 bases between. The germline V gene encodes CDR1 LNHNV and CDR2 YYDKDF (reference sequence). The CDR3 is CATSRTATNEKLFF. CDR3 DNA sequence: TGTGCCACCAGCAGGACAGCAACTAATGAAAAACTGTTTTTT.

The gene calls are TRBV2 and TRBJ2-3, with D perhaps TRBD1 (6 bases). The germline CDR1 and CDR2 sequences are SNHLY and FYNNEI. Trimming took off 6 bases at V and 2 bases at J, with 12 bases between the two ends. The length of the CDR3 is 14 residues. The CDR3 DNA reads TGTGCCAGCAGACAGGACAGCCACACAGATACGCAGTATTTT. This translates into CASRQDSHTDTQYF.

This clonotype appeared once. The chain recombines TRBV6-1 with TRBJ1-1; a weak D match, TRBD1 (6 bases). Germline CDR1 is MNHNS and CDR2 is SASEGT. V was clipped by 8 bases and J by 0 bases, with 19 bases between them. The CDR3 is made up of 16 amino acids. In DNA, the CDR3 is TGTGCCAGCGGCGGAAGGGGGGGTACAATGAACACTGAAGCTTTCTTT. Its protein product is CASGGRGGTMNTEAFF.

J is TRBJ2-7 and V is TRBV10-3; 10 bases agree with TRBD2. Trimming at V came to 4 bases and at J to 3 bases, leaving 3 bases not matched to a gene. The CDR3 consists of 14 residues. Germline V gene data show CDR1 as ENHRY and CDR2 as SYGVKD. CDR3: CAISGLAGRYEQYF. Written as DNA, the CDR3 is TGTGCCATCAGTGGACTAGCGGGCCGCTACGAGCAGTACTTC.

This clonotype appeared a few times. The chain employs TRBV11-1 and TRBJ1-2, with TRBD1 as a possible D gene (5 bases). Germline loops: CDR1 SGHAT, CDR2 FQDESV (reference sequence). This CDR3 comprises 13 residues. Trimming removed 4 bases at V and 1 base at J, with 7 bases between. The CDR3 loop reads CASSSDSNYGYTF. In nucleotides, the CDR3 is TGTGCCAGCAGCTCCGACAGTAACTATGGCTACACCTTC.

This clonotype was seen a handful of times. J is TRBJ2-7 and V is TRBV11-1; D unresolved. In germline, CDR1 is SGHAT, CDR2 FQDESV (reference sequence). The germline V and J ends were trimmed by 5 bases and 3 bases, with 11 bases remaining between them. CDR3 size: 13 residues. Written as DNA, the CDR3 is TGTGCCAGCAGCCGGACGGCGTTCTACGAGCAGTACTTC. It translates to CASSRTAFYEQYF.

The J gene is TRBJ2-6, the V gene TRBV6-1, with D hard to call. V was clipped by 0 bases and J by 0 bases, with 9 bases between them. CDR1 MNHNS and CDR2 SASEGT come from the germline V gene. The CDR3 extends over 17 amino acids. CDR3 sequence: CASSEALATSGANVLTF. CDR3 DNA sequence: TGTGCCAGCAGTGAAGCGTTGGCGACCTCTGGGGCCAACGTCCTGACTTTC.

The chain is built from TRBV20-1 and TRBJ2-4, with 8 positions matching TRBD1. Germline V CDR1 and CDR2: DFQATT, SNEGSKA (reference sequence). Losses at the gene ends were 5 bases for V and 9 bases for J; bases not matched to a gene: 9. The CDR3 is made up of 13 amino acids. This CDR3 is CSASTGGEGIQYF. As DNA, the CDR3 is TGCAGTGCTTCCACAGGGGGAGAGGGCATTCAGTACTTC.